The clone carrying this T cell receptor (beta chain) turned up a few times. Its antigen is not identified. TCRdb's protein sequence differs at residue 10 from the translated DNA; the protein presented here follows the DNA. Gene names are mouse gene names. Sequencing ends 3 residues short of the CDR3 end; the germline J gene provides the rest. This entry is derived from a study of CD8+ T cells in alopecia areata. Study-level information: The approximately 7-10-week-old female C3H/HeJ mice were given skin taken from approximately 6-12-month-old C3H/HeJ graft donors that had spontaneous alopecia.

Germline V CDR1 and CDR2: NNHNN, SYGAGS (reference sequence). CDR3 length: 13 residues. V gave up 9 bases and J gave up 0 bases, with 10 bases separating them. Study-wide findings and caveats: Especially in alopecia totalis/universalis, lesional scalp showed greater clonality than normal scalp did.

As the sequencing template, cDNA was produced by extracting RNA and reverse transcribing it. TCRdb keeps only in-frame clones here, not all; method: immunoSEQ multiplex PCR. The repertoire has about 110,000 clones, none seen only once; the ten largest take around a fifth. This TCR was sampled from a C3H/HeJ mouse with alopecia areata. This strain's MHC haplotype is H2-k. This chain connects TRBV13-2 to TRBJ1-3, with D possibly matching TRBD1 (6 bases). The sample was lesional skin. Partial CDR3 DNA: TGTGCCACCACAGGGTTTTCTGGAAATACG. This encodes CATTGFSGNT. The whole CDR3 protein is CATTGFSGNTLYF.